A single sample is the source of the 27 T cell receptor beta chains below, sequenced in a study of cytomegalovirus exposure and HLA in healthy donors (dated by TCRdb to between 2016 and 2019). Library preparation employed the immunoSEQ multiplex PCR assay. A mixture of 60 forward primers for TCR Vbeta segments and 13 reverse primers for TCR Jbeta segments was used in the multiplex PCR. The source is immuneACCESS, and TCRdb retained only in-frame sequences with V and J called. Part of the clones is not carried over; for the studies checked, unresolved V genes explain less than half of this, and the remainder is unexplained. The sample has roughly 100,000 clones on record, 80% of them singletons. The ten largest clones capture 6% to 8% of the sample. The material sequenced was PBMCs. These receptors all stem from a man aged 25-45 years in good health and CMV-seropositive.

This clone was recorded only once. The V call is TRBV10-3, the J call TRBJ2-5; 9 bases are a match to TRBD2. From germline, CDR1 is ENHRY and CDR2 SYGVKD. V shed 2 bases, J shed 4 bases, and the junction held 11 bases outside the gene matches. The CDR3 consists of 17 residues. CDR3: CAISEAGASGIGETQYF. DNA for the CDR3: TGTGCCATCAGTGAGGCGGGGGCTAGCGGGATAGGAGAGACCCAGTACTTC.

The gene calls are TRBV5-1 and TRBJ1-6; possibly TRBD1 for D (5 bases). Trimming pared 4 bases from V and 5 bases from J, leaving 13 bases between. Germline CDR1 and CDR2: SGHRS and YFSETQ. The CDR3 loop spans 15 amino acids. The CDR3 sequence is CASSPRTKNNSPLHF. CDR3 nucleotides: TGCGCCAGCAGCCCTAGGACAAAGAATAATTCACCCCTCCACTTT.

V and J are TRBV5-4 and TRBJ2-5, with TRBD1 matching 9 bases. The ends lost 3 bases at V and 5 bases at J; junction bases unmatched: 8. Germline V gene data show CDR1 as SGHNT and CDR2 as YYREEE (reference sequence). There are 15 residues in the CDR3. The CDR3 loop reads CASSSRGTGHETQYF. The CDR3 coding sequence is TGTGCCAGCAGCTCGCGTGGGACAGGGCACGAGACCCAGTACTTC.

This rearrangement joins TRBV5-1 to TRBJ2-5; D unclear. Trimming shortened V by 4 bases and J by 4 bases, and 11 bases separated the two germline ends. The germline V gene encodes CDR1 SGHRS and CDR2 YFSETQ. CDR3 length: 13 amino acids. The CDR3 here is CASSPGSLETQYF. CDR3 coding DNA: TGCGCCAGCAGCCCCGGGTCGTTAGAGACCCAGTACTTC.

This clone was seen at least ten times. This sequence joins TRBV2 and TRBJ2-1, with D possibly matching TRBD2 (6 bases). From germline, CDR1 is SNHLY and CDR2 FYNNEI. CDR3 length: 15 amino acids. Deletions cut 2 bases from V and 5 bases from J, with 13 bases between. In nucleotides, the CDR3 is TGTGCCAGCAGTGAACCGTTATCGGGGGACAATGAGCAGTTCTTC. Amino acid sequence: CASSEPLSGDNEQFF.

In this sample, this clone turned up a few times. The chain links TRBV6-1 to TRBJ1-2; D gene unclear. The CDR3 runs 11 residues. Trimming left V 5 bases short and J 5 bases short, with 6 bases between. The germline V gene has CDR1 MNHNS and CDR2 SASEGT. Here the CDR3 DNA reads TGTGCCAGCAGTTCCTTTTATGGCTACACCTTC. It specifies CASSSFYGYTF.

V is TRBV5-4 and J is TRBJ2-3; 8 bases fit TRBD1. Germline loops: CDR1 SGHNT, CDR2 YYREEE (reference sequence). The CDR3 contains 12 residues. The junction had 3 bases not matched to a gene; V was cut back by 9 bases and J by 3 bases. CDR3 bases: TGTGCCATCAGACAGGGGACAGATACGCAGTATTTT. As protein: CAIRQGTDTQYF.

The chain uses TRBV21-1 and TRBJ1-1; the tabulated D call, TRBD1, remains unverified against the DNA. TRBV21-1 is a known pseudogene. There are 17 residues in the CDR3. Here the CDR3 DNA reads TGTGCCAGCGGCCCGCGGTCGATCGACAGGGTGGTGACTGAAGCTTTCTTT. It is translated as CASGPRSIDRVVTEAFF.

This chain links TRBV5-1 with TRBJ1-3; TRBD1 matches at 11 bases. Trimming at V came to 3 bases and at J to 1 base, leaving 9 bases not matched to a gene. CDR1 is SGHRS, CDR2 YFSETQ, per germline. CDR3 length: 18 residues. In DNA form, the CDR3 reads TGCGCCAGCAGCTCCGGACAGGGGGCGATAAGTTCTGGAAACACCATATATTTT. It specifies CASSSGQGAISSGNTIYF.

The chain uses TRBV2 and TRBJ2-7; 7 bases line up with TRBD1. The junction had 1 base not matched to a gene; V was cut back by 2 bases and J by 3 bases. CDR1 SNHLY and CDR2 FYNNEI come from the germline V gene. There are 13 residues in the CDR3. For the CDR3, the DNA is TGTGCCAGCAGTGAAACAGGGGACTACGAGCAGTACTTC. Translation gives CASSETGDYEQYF. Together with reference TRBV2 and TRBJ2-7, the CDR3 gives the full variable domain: EPEVTQTPSHQVTQMGQEVILRCVPISNHLYFYWYRQILGQKVEFLVSFYNNEISEKSEIFDDQFSVERPDGSNFTLKIRSTKLEDSAMYFCASSETGDYEQYFGPGTRLTVT.

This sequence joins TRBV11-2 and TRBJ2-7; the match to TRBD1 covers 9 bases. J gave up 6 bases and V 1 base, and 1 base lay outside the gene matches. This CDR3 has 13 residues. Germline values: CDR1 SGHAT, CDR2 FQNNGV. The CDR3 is CASSLGDRAEQYF. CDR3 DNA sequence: TGTGCCAGCAGCTTAGGGGACAGGGCCGAGCAGTACTTC. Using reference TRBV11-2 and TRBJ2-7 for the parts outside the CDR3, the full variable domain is EAGVAQSPRYKIIEKRQSVAFWCNPISGHATLYWYQQILGQGPKLLIQFQNNGVVDDSQLPKDRFSAERLKGVDSTLKIQPAKLEDSAVYLCASSLGDRAEQYFGPGTRLTVT.

The CDR3 region is CASRSRDRKNTEAFF. CDR3 DNA sequence: TGTGCCAGCAGAAGCCGGGACAGAAAAAACACTGAAGCTTTCTTT. The rearrangement links TRBV2 to TRBJ1-1; 7 bases align to TRBD1. With V trimmed by 6 bases and J by 2 bases, 9 bases remained unmatched. Germline CDR1 is SNHLY and CDR2 is FYNNEI. The CDR3 contains 15 residues.

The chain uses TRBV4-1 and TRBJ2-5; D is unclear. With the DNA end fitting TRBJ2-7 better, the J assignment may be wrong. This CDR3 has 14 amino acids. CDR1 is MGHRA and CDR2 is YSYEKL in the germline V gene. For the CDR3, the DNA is TGCGCCAGCAGCCAAGATTGGGCGTCCTACGAGCAGTACTTC. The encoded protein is CASSQDWASYEQYF.

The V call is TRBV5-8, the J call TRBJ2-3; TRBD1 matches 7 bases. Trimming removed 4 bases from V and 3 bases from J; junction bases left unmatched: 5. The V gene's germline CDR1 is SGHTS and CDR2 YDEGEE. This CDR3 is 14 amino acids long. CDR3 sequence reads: CASSPHRGTDTQYF. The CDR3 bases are TGTGCCAGCAGCCCGCACAGGGGAACAGATACGCAGTATTTT. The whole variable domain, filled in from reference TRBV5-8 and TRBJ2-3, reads EAGVTQSPTHLIKTRGQQATLRCSPISGHTSVYWYQQALGLGLQFLLWYDEGEERNRGNFPPRFSGRQFPNYSSELNVNALELEDSALYLCASSPHRGTDTQYFGPGTRLTVL.

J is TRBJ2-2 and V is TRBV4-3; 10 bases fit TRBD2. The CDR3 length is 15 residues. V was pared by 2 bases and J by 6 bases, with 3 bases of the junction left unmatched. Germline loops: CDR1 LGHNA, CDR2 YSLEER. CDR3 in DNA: TGCGCCAGCAGCCAACTAGCGGGGGATGCCGGGGAGCTGTTTTTT. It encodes CASSQLAGDAGELFF.

The CDR3 DNA reads TGTGCCAGCAGTTTATCTTGGACAGGGAATGAAAAACTGTTTTTT. This gives the protein CASSLSWTGNEKLFF. The chain is built from TRBV27 and TRBJ1-4; 8 nucleotides align to TRBD1. The CDR3 spans 15 residues. J was trimmed by 5 bases and V by 0 bases; bases with no gene match: 2. CDR1 is MNHEY and CDR2 is SMNVEV in the germline V gene (reference sequence).

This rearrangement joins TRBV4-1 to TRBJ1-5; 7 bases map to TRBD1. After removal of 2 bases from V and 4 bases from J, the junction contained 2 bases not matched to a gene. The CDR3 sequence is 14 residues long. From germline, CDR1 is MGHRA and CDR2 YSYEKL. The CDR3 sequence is CASSQMTGNQPQHF. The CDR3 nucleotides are TGCGCCAGCAGCCAAATGACAGGGAATCAGCCCCAGCATTTT.

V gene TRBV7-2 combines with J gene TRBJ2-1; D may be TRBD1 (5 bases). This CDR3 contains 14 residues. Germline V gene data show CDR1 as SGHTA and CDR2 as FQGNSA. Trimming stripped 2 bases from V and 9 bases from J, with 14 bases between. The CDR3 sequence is CASSLWTRAGEQFF. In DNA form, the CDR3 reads TGTGCCAGCAGCTTATGGACAAGGGCCGGTGAGCAGTTCTTC.

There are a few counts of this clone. CDR3 region: CASSQPRLVPKETQYF. The DNA for the CDR3 is TGCGCCAGCAGCCAGCCACGACTAGTTCCTAAAGAGACCCAGTACTTC. The chain recombines TRBV4-1 with TRBJ2-5; D might be TRBD2 (6 bases). CDR1 and CDR2 from the germline V gene are MGHRA and YSYEKL. The length of the CDR3 is 16 residues. V dropped 3 bases and J dropped 3 bases, with 17 bases sitting between them.

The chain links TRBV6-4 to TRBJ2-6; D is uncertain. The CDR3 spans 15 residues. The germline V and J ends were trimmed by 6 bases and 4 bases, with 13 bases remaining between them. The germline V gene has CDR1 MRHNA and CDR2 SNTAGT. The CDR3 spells CASSALAAGANVLTF. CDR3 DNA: TGTGCCAGCAGCGCCCTGGCGGCCGGGGCCAACGTCCTGACTTTC.

CDR3 nucleotides: TGTGCCAGCAGACCCTGGACAGCAAATTCACCCCTCCACTTT. It encodes CASRPWTANSPLHF. The V and J genes are TRBV5-8 and TRBJ1-6; tentative D call: TRBD1 (6 bases). The CDR3 has 14 amino acids. CDR1 is SGHTS and CDR2 is YDEGEE in the germline V gene. The V gene lost 5 bases and the J gene lost 7 bases, with 13 bases spanning the gap.

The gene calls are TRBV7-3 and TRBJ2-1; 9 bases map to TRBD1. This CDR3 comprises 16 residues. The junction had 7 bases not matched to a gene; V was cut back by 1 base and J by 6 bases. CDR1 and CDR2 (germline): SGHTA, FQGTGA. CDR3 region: CASSLSTGQGSNEQFF. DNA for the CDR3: TGTGCCAGCAGCTTAAGTACGGGACAGGGTTCCAATGAGCAGTTCTTC.

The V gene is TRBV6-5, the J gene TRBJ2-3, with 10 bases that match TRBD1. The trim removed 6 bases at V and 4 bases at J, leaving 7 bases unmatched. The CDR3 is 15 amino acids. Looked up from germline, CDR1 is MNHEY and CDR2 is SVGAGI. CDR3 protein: CASSAGTGVADTQYF. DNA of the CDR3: TGTGCCAGCAGCGCCGGGACAGGGGTTGCAGATACGCAGTATTTT.

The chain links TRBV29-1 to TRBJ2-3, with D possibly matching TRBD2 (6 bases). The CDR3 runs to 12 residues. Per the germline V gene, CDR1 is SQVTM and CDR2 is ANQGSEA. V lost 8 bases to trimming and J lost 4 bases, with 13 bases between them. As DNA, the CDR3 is TGCAGCTTATCTGGACTATCAGATACGCAGTATTTT. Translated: CSLSGLSDTQYF.

CDR3 in amino acids: CASSSAGGESYGYTF. DNA for the CDR3: TGTGCCAGCAGTTCCGCAGGGGGTGAGAGCTATGGCTACACCTTC. The chain employs TRBV27 and TRBJ1-2, with 7 bases identical to TRBD1. This CDR3 has 15 residues. V dropped 4 bases and J dropped 4; count of bases not matched to a gene: 9. CDR1 and CDR2 (germline): MNHEY, SMNVEV (reference sequence).

The CDR3 region has the DNA TGTGCCAGCAGTGAGTTGGGCGCTGGAAACACCATATATTTT. Protein product: CASSELGAGNTIYF. The rearrangement uses TRBV6-1 and TRBJ1-3; D is uncertain. With 3 bases removed from V and 2 bases from J, the gap between germline ends came to 8 bases. The CDR3 covers 14 residues. CDR1 and CDR2 from the germline V gene are MNHNS and SASEGT.

The CDR3 DNA reads as TGTGCCAGTAGTGGGGGGCTATTTTGGACAGGGGGGGAGACCCAGTACTTC. Translation: CASSGGLFWTGGETQYF. The V call is TRBV19, the J call TRBJ2-5, with 10 bases lining up with TRBD1. V was pared by 5 bases and J by 5 bases, with 14 bases of the junction left unmatched. The CDR3 covers 17 residues. The germline V gene encodes CDR1 LNHDA and CDR2 SQIVND (reference sequence).